This TCR beta chain is drawn from a study of siplizumab effects on memory and regulatory T cells. General study points: Siplizumab caused a significant drop in alloreactive sequences traceable to unstimulated CD4+ memory cells. Where siplizumab was present, mappable alloreactive CD4+ clones averaged about 70% Treg-derived, compared with 26.9% in controls.

Generated by immunoSEQ multiplex PCR, the TCRdb table keeps only in-frame clones and is missing some. The sample has approximately 100,000 clones, 94% seen once; the top ten hold roughly 0.62%. The CDR3 is made up of 14 amino acids. Germline V gene data show CDR1 as SGHRS and CDR2 as YFSETQ. J gave up 7 bases and V 5 bases, and 9 bases lay outside the gene matches. As concerns this clone: The antigen is unknown.

Sequenced: Tregs sorted from blood. The gene calls are TRBV5-1 and TRBJ2-7, with 10 bases that match TRBD1. This sequence was found in a human donor in good health. CDR3 nucleotides: TGCGCCAGCAGACCGGGACAGGGGATGAGGGAGCAGTACTTC. The encoded protein is CASRPGQGMREQYF. The full variable domain, with the rest looked up from reference TRBV5-1 and TRBJ2-7, is KAGVTQTPRYLIKTRGQQVTLSCSPISGHRSVSWYQQTPGQGLQFLFEYFSETQRNKGNFPGRFSGRQFSNSRSEMNVSTLELGDSALYLCASRPGQGMREQYFGPGTRLTVT.